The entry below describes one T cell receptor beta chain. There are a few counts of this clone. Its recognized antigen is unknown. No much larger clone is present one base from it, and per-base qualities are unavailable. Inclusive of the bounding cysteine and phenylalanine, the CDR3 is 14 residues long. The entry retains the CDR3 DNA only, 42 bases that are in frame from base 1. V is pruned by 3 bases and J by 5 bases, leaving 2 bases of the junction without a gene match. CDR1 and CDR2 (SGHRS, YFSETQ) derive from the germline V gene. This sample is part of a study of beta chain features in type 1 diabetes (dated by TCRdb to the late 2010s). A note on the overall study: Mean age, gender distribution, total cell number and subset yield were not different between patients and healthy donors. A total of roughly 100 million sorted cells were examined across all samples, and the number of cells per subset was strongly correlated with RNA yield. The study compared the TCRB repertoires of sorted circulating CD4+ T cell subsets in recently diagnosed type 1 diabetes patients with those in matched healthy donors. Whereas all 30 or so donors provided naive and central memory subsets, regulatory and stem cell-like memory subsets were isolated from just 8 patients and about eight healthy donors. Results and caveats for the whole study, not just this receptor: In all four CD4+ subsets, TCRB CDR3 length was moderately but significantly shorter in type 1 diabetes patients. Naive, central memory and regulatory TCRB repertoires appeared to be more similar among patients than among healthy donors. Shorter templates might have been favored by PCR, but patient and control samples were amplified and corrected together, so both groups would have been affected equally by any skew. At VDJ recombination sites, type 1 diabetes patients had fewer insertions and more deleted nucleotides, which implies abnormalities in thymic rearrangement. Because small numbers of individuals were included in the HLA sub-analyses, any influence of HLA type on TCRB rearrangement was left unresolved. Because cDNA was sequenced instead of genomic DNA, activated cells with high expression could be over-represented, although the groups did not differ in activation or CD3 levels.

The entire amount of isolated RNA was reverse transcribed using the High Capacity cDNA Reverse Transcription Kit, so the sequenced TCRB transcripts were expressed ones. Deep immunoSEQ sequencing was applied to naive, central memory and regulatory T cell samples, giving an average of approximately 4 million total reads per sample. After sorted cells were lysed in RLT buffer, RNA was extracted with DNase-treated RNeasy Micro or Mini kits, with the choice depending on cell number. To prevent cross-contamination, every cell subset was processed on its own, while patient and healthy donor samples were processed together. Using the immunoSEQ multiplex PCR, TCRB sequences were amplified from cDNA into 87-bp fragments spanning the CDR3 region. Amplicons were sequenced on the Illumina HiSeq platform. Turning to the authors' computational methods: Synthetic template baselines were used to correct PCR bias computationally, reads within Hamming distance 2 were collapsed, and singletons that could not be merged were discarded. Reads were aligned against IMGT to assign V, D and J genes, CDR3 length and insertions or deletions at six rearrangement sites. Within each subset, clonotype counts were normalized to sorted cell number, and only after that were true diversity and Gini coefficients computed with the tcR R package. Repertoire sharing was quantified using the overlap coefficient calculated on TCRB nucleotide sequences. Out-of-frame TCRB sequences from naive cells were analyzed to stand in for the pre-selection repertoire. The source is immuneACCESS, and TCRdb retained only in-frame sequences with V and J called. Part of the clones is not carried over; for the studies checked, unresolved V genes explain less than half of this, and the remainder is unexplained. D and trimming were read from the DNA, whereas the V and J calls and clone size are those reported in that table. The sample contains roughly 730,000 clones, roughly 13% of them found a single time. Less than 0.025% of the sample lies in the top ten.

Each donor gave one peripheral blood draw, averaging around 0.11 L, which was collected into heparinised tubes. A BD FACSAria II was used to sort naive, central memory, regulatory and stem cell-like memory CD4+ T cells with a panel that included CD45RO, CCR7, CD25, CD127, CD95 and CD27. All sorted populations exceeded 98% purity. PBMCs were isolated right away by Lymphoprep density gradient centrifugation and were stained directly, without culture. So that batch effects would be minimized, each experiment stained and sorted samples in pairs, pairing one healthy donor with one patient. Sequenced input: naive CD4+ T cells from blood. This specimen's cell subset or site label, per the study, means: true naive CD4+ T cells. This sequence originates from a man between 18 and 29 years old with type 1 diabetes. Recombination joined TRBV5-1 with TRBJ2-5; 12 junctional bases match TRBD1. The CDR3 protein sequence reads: CASSSGTGGETQYF. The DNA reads TGCGCCAGCAGCTCGGGGACAGGGGGCGAGACCCAGTACTTC.